The T cell receptor (beta chain) described here comes from a study of cytomegalovirus exposure and HLA in healthy donors. Study-wide context: The platform used for the approximately 130 validation repertoires matched that of the roughly 670 first-cohort repertoires, a later analysis reported.

In the case of this clone: Its antigen remains unknown.

The CDR3 consists of 16 residues. The junction had 7 bases not matched to a gene; V was cut back by 2 bases and J by 3 bases. Germline V gene sequence: CDR1 MNHNS, CDR2 SASEGT. TCRdb's copy holds only in-frame clones and misses some; the assay was immunoSEQ multiplex PCR. The data contain 65,000 to 100,000 clones, 90% to 95% of them seen just once; the ten biggest clones take up less than 4%. Findings and limits, study-wide: Altogether, about 160 TCR beta chains were recorded as cytomegalovirus-associated.

The receptor comes from a woman aged 30 to 39 in good health and CMV-seronegative. The chain has TRBV6-1 and TRBJ2-5, with 9 bases that match TRBD2. Sample: PBMCs. The CDR3 region is CASSETSSGVKETQYF. CDR3 bases: TGTGCCAGCAGTGAAACCTCTAGCGGGGTCAAAGAGACCCAGTACTTC.